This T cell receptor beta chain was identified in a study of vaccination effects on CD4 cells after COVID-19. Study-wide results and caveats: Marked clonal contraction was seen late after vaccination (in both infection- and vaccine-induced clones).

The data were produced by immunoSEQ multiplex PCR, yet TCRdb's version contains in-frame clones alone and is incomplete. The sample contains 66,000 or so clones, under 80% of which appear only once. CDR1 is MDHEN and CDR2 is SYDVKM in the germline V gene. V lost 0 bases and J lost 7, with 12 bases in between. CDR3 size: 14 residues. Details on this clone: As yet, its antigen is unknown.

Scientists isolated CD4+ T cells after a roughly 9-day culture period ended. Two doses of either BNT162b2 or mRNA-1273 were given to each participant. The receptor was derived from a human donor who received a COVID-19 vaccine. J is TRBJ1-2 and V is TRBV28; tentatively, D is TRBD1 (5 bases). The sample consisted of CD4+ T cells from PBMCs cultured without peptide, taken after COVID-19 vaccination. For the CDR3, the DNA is TGTGCCAGCAGTTTATGGGGGGGGAGCGGTGGCTACACCTTC. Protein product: CASSLWGGSGGYTF.